These T cell receptor beta chains were read from a single sample in a study of OX40 agonist ivuxolimab in advanced cancers. Repertoires were generated with immunoSEQ multiplex PCR, while TCRdb's copy carries only in-frame clones and drops some. The table has roughly 100,000 clones, about nine tenths seen once. The specimen was CD4+ or CD8+ T cells sorted from blood, collected in a trial of the OX40 agonist ivuxolimab. These receptors came from an adult with an advanced solid tumor such as melanoma, head and neck, liver or kidney cancer. The CDR3 runs from the conserved cysteine through the conserved F or W. The order of the fields is D gene, clone size, V gene, J gene, CDR3 protein, CDR3 DNA. D genes are given only for firm matches. Clone size is not always given. Where it is, it says once, few, many or a class for expanded clones.

TRBD1,NA,TRBV7-2,TRBJ2-5,CASRNYGLGQGDRETQYF,TGTGCCAGCAGAAACTACGGCCTCGGACAGGGGGATAGAGAGACCCAGTACTTC
NA,few,TRBV4-1,TRBJ1-1,CASSQERRVF,TGCGCCAGCAGCCAAGAACGGAGGGTATTT
TRBD1,NA,TRBV6-5,TRBJ2-7,CASSYHDRADQYF,TGTGCCAGCAGTTACCACGACAGGGCGGACCAGTACTTC
NA,NA,TRBV10-3,TRBJ2-1,CAISQALDGSYNEQFF,TGTGCCATCAGTCAAGCCCTGGACGGATCCTACAATGAGCAGTTCTTC
TRBD2,NA,TRBV7-6,TRBJ2-3,CASSLMGLAPSDTQYF,TGTGCCAGCAGCTTGATGGGACTAGCCCCCTCGGATACGCAGTATTTT
TRBD2,NA,TRBV9,TRBJ2-2,CASTPGGNTGELFF,TGTGCCAGCACCCCGGGGGGGAACACCGGGGAGCTGTTTTTT
TRBD2,NA,TRBV10-1,TRBJ2-3,CASSDSGLAFPDTQYF,TGCGCCAGCAGTGATTCCGGACTAGCGTTCCCAGATACGCAGTATTTT
NA,NA,TRBV4-3,TRBJ1-1,CASSQVPGATGEAFF,TGCGCCAGCAGCCAAGTCCCAGGGGCGACAGGTGAAGCTTTCTTT
NA,NA,TRBV2,TRBJ2-3,CASRMTFASTDTQYF,TGTGCCAGCAGGATGACATTCGCCAGCACAGATACGCAGTATTTT
TRBD1,few,TRBV6-5,TRBJ1-2,CASRQGTAGYGYTF,TGTGCCAGCAGACAAGGGACAGCCGGCTATGGCTACACCTTC
NA,once,TRBV9,TRBJ2-7,CASLGWRHYEQYF,TGTGCCAGCCTTGGGTGGCGCCACTACGAGCAGTACTTC
TRBD2,NA,TRBV7-2,TRBJ2-5,CASSSLAGRQETQYF,TGTGCCAGCAGCTCCCTAGCGGGGCGACAAGAGACCCAGTACTTC
NA,NA,TRBV28,TRBJ1-4,CASRGTNEKLFF,TGTGCCAGCAGGGGGACCAATGAAAAACTGTTTTTT
NA,NA,TRBV30,TRBJ1-1,CAWSSLKWGTEAFF,TGTGCCTGGAGTTCCCTAAAGTGGGGTACTGAAGCTTTCTTT
TRBD1,NA,TRBV28,TRBJ1-4,CASLSQGAGGEKLFF,TGTGCCAGCCTATCACAGGGGGCGGGGGGAGAAAAACTGTTTTTT
NA,NA,TRBV19,TRBJ2-7,CASSRSQPAYEQYF,TGTGCCAGTAGCCGCTCACAGCCCGCCTACGAGCAGTACTTC
NA,NA,TRBV6-4,TRBJ2-5,CASSSEAETQYF,TGTGCCAGCAGTTCGGAAGCGGAGACCCAGTACTTC
TRBD1,NA,TRBV5-6,TRBJ1-1,CASSLVGQVVAEAFF,TGTGCCAGCAGCTTGGTGGGACAGGTTGTGGCTGAAGCTTTCTTT
NA,few,TRBV19,TRBJ1-6,CASRGPNSYNSPLHF,TGTGCCAGTAGGGGACCGAACTCCTATAATTCACCCCTCCACTTT
NA,NA,TRBV25-1,TRBJ1-3,CASSAPGNGNTIYF,TGTGCCAGCAGTGCCCCGGGGAATGGAAACACCATATATTTT
NA,NA,TRBV10-1,TRBJ2-3,CASSEGGSVGTQYF,TGCGCCAGCAGTGAAGGGGGGTCGGTAGGTACGCAGTATTTT
NA,once,TRBV5-4,TRBJ2-5,CASSLTQGGQETQYF,TGTGCCAGCAGCTTGACTCAGGGGGGCCAGGAGACCCAGTACTTC
NA,few,TRBV9,TRBJ2-2,CASSVGGVNTGELFF,TGTGCCAGCAGCGTAGGAGGGGTGAACACCGGGGAGCTGTTTTTT
TRBD1,NA,TRBV11-2,TRBJ2-2,CASRKGQGYDGELFF,TGTGCCAGCCGGAAGGGACAGGGATATGACGGGGAGCTGTTTTTT
NA,NA,TRBV5-4,TRBJ2-3,CASTSWPPGTDTQYF,TGTGCCAGCACCAGTTGGCCCCCGGGTACAGATACGCAGTATTTT
NA,NA,TRBV30,TRBJ1-1,CAWRAEGEAFF,TGTGCCTGGAGAGCCGAAGGGGAAGCTTTCTTT
TRBD1,NA,TRBV2,TRBJ1-5,CASSVGWTGVNSNQPQHF,TGTGCCAGCAGTGTGGGATGGACAGGGGTTAACAGCAATCAGCCCCAGCATTTT
TRBD1,once,TRBV6-6,TRBJ1-1,CASTPGGTEAFF,TGTGCCAGCACCCCAGGGGGCACTGAAGCTTTCTTT
NA,NA,TRBV27,TRBJ1-1,CASSLSRGGRTEAFF,TGTGCCAGCAGTTTATCGAGAGGGGGAAGGACTGAAGCTTTCTTT
TRBD2,few,TRBV7-8,TRBJ2-3,CASSPNVLSGDLTDTQYF,TGTGCCAGCAGCCCGAACGTTCTTAGCGGGGACCTCACAGATACGCAGTATTTT
TRBD1,NA,TRBV6-1,TRBJ1-5,CASSGTGAPGLNQPQHF,TGTGCCAGCAGTGGGACAGGGGCCCCGGGCCTCAATCAGCCCCAGCATTTT
NA,few,TRBV4-1,TRBJ1-4,CASSQMTRTGEKLFF,TGCGCCAGCAGCCAAATGACTAGGACGGGAGAAAAACTGTTTTTT
NA,NA,TRBV7-6,TRBJ2-1,CASSSTGTPTNEQFF,TGTGCCAGCAGCTCCACCGGGACTCCCACGAATGAGCAGTTCTTC
TRBD2,NA,TRBV10-1,TRBJ2-3,CASSESAGGASDTQYF,TGCGCCAGCAGTGAGTCGGCGGGGGGGGCCTCAGATACGCAGTATTTT
TRBD2,NA,TRBV6-5,TRBJ2-3,CASSQPTISGVTQYF,TGTGCCAGCAGTCAACCGACAATTAGCGGGGTGACGCAGTATTTT
TRBD2,NA,TRBV5-1,TRBJ2-7,CASSREESPRGYEQYF,TGCGCCAGCAGCCGGGAGGAAAGCCCCCGGGGGTACGAGCAGTACTTC
NA,NA,TRBV4-1,TRBJ2-7,CASSPGQGYSYEQYF,TGCGCCAGCAGCCCGGGCCAAGGCTACTCCTACGAGCAGTACTTC
TRBD2,few,TRBV27,TRBJ2-3,CASSSRVSGGGTDTQYF,TGTGCCAGCAGTTCCAGGGTTTCGGGGGGAGGCACAGATACGCAGTATTTT
TRBD1,NA,TRBV7-9,TRBJ1-3,CAGQGAGNTIYF,TGTGCCGGACAGGGGGCTGGAAACACCATATATTTT
NA,NA,TRBV18,TRBJ1-5,CASSPVYSPSNQPQHF,TGTGCCAGCTCACCCGTTTACTCCCCAAGCAATCAGCCCCAGCATTTT
NA,NA,TRBV10-1,TRBJ2-3,CASSEPPWGPPTDTQYF,TGCGCCAGCAGTGAGCCCCCGTGGGGGCCGCCCACAGATACGCAGTATTTT
NA,NA,TRBV7-9,TRBJ2-3,CASSLTTRTDTQYF,TGTGCCAGCAGCTTAACTACCCGCACAGATACGCAGTATTTT
NA,NA,TRBV11-2,TRBJ1-2,CASSSDGNYGYTF,TGTGCCAGCAGCTCCGACGGGAACTATGGCTACACCTTC
NA,NA,TRBV5-4,TRBJ2-7,CASTKRGEAPYEQYF,TGTGCCAGCACCAAAAGGGGCGAGGCGCCCTACGAGCAGTACTTC
TRBD1,once,TRBV10-2,TRBJ2-5,CATRTGRETQYF,TGCGCCACCCGGACAGGGAGAGAGACCCAGTACTTC
NA,NA,TRBV6-5,TRBJ2-3,CASTRDSTDTQYF,TGTGCCAGCACTCGGGACTCCACAGATACGCAGTATTTT
NA,NA,TRBV7-8,TRBJ1-2,CASSGSANYGYTF,TGTGCCAGCTCTGGATCCGCTAACTATGGCTACACCTTC